The clone carrying this T cell receptor beta chain was seen a handful of times. Its antigen is not identified. This entry belongs to a study of spatial heterogeneity in lung cancer. Study overall: Alpha-chain sequences were consistently detected less often than beta-chain sequences. The study, taken as a whole, reports: Expanded intratumoral alpha and beta TCR counts tracked tumor mutation counts.

One entry per CDR3 protein, called by TCRdb with MiXCR from the 5' RACE reads. The profile covers approximately 12,000 distinct CDR3 sequences, with roughly 5.6% appearing a single time and roughly 24% taken by the ten largest. Per the germline V gene, CDR1 is MDHEN and CDR2 is SYDVKM. The CDR3 runs 15 residues. With 5 bases clipped from V and 5 bases from J, the junction kept 7 bases outside the gene matches. Time point here: sample taken at primary tumor resection. A total of approximately 77 untreated early-stage non-small cell lung cancer patients served as donors. Without sorting, whole RNA was sequenced from tumor, nontumor lung or frozen PBMC.

This clonotype was obtained from a male donor with early-stage non-small cell lung cancer. Here the sequenced sample was lung tumor tissue, taken at surgery. V usage is TRBV28 and J usage is TRBJ1-5; 9 bases agree with TRBD1. For the CDR3, the DNA is TGTGCCAGCAGTCCCCCCACAGGGGGCTATCAGCCCCAGCATTTT. Its translation: CASSPPTGGYQPQHF.